This T cell receptor (beta chain) was recovered during a study of persistence of HIV-infected CD4 T cells. Study overall: Blood samples, up to roughly 200 mL, came from multiple time points, except a couple of leukapheresis donors sampled once.

Anti-CD3/anti-CD28 beads served as a nonspecific positive control stimulus. Sorting of responding CD4+ T cells relied on upregulated CD40 ligand together with CD69. Comment on this clone: What it binds is not known.

The libraries were made with immunoSEQ version 4 in survey mode. Using immunoSEQ multiplex PCR, the repertoire was profiled, and TCRdb retains in-frame clones only, with some absent. Of tens of thousands of clones listed, 90% to 95% are singletons. V gave up 3 bases and J gave up 3 bases, with 11 bases separating them. Per the germline V gene, CDR1 is KGHSH and CDR2 is LQKENI. The CDR3 has 15 amino acids. The chain couples TRBV18 to TRBJ2-2; tentatively, D is TRBD2 (5 bases). The starting material was CD4+ T cells sorted from PBMCs after roughly 20-hour stimulation, obtained from a patient who received antiretroviral therapy. This sequence was found in an adult man with HIV who was CMV-seropositive. CDR3 sequence: CASSPLGVYTGELFF. In DNA, the CDR3 is TGTGCCAGCTCACCCCTCGGGGTTTACACCGGGGAGCTGTTTTTT.